The 18 T cell receptor beta chains presented below share a single source sample, sequenced in a study of T cells after yellow fever vaccination. TCRdb reprocessed the 5' RACE reads with MiXCR, giving one entry per CDR3 protein. This table has about 85,000 distinct CDR3 sequences, roughly 15% appearing once. Sequenced here: CD8+ T cells not binding an NS4B(214-222) dextramer, sorted from PBMCs, sampled 20 to 25 days after the first yellow fever vaccination. These receptors originate from a man aged 18 to 30 who received the YFV17D yellow fever vaccine.

This sequence joins TRBV6-2 or TRBV6-3 and TRBJ1-2; D perhaps matches TRBD1 (5 bases). The CDR3 is 15 amino acids. Deletions cut 6 bases from V and 6 bases from J, with 20 bases between. Germline V gives CDR1 MNHEY, CDR2 SVGEGT. CDR3: CASSPWGDPDDGYTF. In DNA, the CDR3 is TGTGCCAGCAGCCCGTGGGGGGACCCGGATGATGGCTACACCTTC.

Remarks on this clonotype: The junction departs from the called germline gene at one end, perhaps through a read error. The chain employs TRBV6-2 or TRBV6-3 and TRBJ2-1; D is perhaps TRBD1 (5 bases). This CDR3 spans 11 amino acids. Germline CDR1 and CDR2: MNHEY and SVGEGT. In nucleotides, the CDR3 is TGTGCCAGCCGACAGTACAATGAACAGTTCTTC. Translating gives CASRQYNEQFF.

The CDR3 here is CASSYGQGGQPQHF. Written as DNA, the CDR3 is TGTGCCAGCAGTTACGGACAGGGGGGACAGCCCCAGCATTTT. The chain uses TRBV6-5 and TRBJ1-5; 10 nucleotides align to TRBD1. Germline CDR1 MNHEY, CDR2 SVGAGI. The CDR3 loop spans 14 amino acids. The V segment lost 2 bases and the J segment 7 bases; nucleotides outside the gene matches: 2.

This clonotype was counted between two and nine times. The chain employs TRBV5-1 and TRBJ2-5; 12 nucleotides align to TRBD2. The V gene's germline CDR1 is SGHRS and CDR2 YFSETQ. The CDR3 is 16 amino acids. J lost 1 base, V lost 4 bases, and 5 bases had no gene match. This CDR3 is CASSPTSGGPQETQYF. CDR3 nucleotides: TGCGCCAGCAGCCCGACTAGCGGGGGCCCCCAAGAGACCCAGTACTTC.

The chain links TRBV9 to TRBJ2-1; 7 bases map to TRBD1. Germline V lookup: CDR1 SGDLS, CDR2 YYNGEE. CDR3 length: 15 residues. The V and J ends lost 0 bases and 7 bases, in that order; junction bases with no gene match: 7. CDR3 sequence (DNA): TGTGCCAGCAGCGTAGCCCGGGACAGTGGGAATGAGCAGTTCTTC. As protein: CASSVARDSGNEQFF.

This chain connects TRBV13 to TRBJ2-1; the match to TRBD2 covers 10 bases. The germline V gene encodes CDR1 PRHDT and CDR2 FYEKMQ (reference sequence). V gave up 0 bases and J gave up 4 bases; unmatched junction bases: 6. The CDR3 consists of 17 residues. The CDR3 reads CASSLGVAGGLYNEQFF. Here the CDR3 DNA reads TGTGCCAGCAGCTTAGGAGTAGCGGGGGGCTTGTACAATGAGCAGTTCTTC.

The chain recombines TRBV3-1 with TRBJ2-3; TRBD2 might be the D (7 bases). CDR1 is LGHDT and CDR2 is YNNKEL in the germline V gene (reference sequence). CDR3 length: 16 residues. Between the trimmed V and J ends, which lost 1 base and 6 bases, there was a span of 17 bases. CDR3 loop: CASSQAGRGARDTQYF. CDR3 DNA: TGTGCCAGCAGCCAAGCCGGCCGGGGGGCCAGGGATACGCAGTATTTT.

This clonotype was seen more than once but under ten times. This chain connects TRBV4-3 to TRBJ1-6; D perhaps matches TRBD1 (5 bases). The germline V and J ends were trimmed by 0 bases and 11 bases, with 14 bases remaining between them. Germline lookup yields CDR1 LGHNA and CDR2 YSLEER. The CDR3 has 15 residues. The CDR3 DNA reads as TGCGCCAGCAGCCAAGATTACCAGGGTTCTACACCCCTCCACTTT. Amino acid sequence: CASSQDYQGSTPLHF.

This clonotype was seen more than once but under ten times. Here the CDR3 DNA reads TGTGCCAGCAGCCCTAGCAGGTGGCTAGCGGGGGGCAATGAGCAGTTCTTC. Translation: CASSPSRWLAGGNEQFF. The rearrangement joins TRBV7-8 to TRBJ2-1; 11 bases line up with TRBD2. CDR3 size: 17 residues. Germline trimming cut 5 bases from V and 6 bases from J; bases unmatched to any gene: 12. The germline V gene encodes CDR1 SGHVS and CDR2 FQNEAQ.

This clonotype turned up a few times. V gene TRBV7-9 combines with J gene TRBJ2-7; D perhaps matches TRBD1 (5 bases). The V gene lost 3 bases and the J gene lost 2 bases, with 11 bases spanning the gap. Germline V lookup: CDR1 SEHNR, CDR2 FQNEAQ (reference sequence). This CDR3 spans 14 amino acids. The CDR3 spells CASSLGSGTYEQYV. The DNA of the CDR3 is TGTGCCAGCAGCTTGGGATCAGGGACCTACGAGCAGTACGTC.

This clonotype was counted a few times. The rearrangement joins TRBV4-3 to TRBJ2-7, with 7 bases identical to TRBD1. V was pared by 0 bases and J by 0 bases, with 2 bases of the junction left unmatched. Germline V gives CDR1 LGHNA, CDR2 YSLEER. CDR3 length: 15 residues. In DNA, the CDR3 is TGCGCCAGCAGCCAAGAAGGGGACAGCTCCTACGAGCAGTACTTC. It specifies CASSQEGDSSYEQYF.

This clonotype turned up a few times. This chain links TRBV7-9 with TRBJ1-1; D may be TRBD1 (5 bases). Trimming took off 4 bases at V and 7 bases at J, with 10 bases between the two ends. The CDR3 runs to 12 residues. Per the germline V gene, CDR1 is SEHNR and CDR2 is FQNEAQ (reference sequence). CDR3 sequence reads: CASSWVGGEAFF. The CDR3 region has the DNA TGTGCCAGCAGCTGGGTCGGGGGTGAAGCTTTCTTT. Full variable domain (missing parts from reference TRBV7-9 and TRBJ1-1): DTGVSQNPRHKITKRGQNVTFRCDPISEHNRLYWYRQTLGQGPEFLTYFQNEAQLEKSRLLSDRFSAERPKGSFSTLEIQRTEQGDSAMYLCASSWVGGEAFFGQGTRLTVV.

This rearrangement joins TRBV4-1 to TRBJ2-5; D possibly corresponds to TRBD2 (6 bases). V lost 4 bases and J lost 1, with 13 bases in between. The CDR3 has 15 residues. In germline, CDR1 is MGHRA, CDR2 YSYEKL. DNA for the CDR3: TGCGCCAGCAGCCTTATCGGCGGGGCCCAAGAGACCCAGTACTTC. Protein: CASSLIGGAQETQYF.

This clonotype was recorded at least ten times. V gene TRBV12-3 or TRBV12-4 combines with J gene TRBJ2-3; TRBD2 agrees at 9 bases. The CDR3 is 14 residues long. Trimming removed 7 bases from V and 1 base from J; junction bases left unmatched: 3. This CDR3 reads CASTIAGGTDTQYF. The CDR3 bases are TGTGCCAGCACCATAGCGGGGGGCACAGATACGCAGTATTTT.

The rearrangement joins TRBV11-1 to TRBJ1-5, with D hard to call. The V gene lost 2 bases and the J gene lost 4 bases, with 6 bases spanning the gap. This CDR3 contains 13 residues. Germline V gene lookup returns CDR1 SGHAT and CDR2 FQDESV (reference sequence). This CDR3 reads CASSLWVNQPQHF. DNA for the CDR3: TGTGCCAGCAGCTTATGGGTGAATCAGCCCCAGCATTTT.

Here the CDR3 reads CASSQDSGNFNEQYF. In DNA form, the CDR3 reads TGTGCCAGCAGCCAAGATTCAGGGAATTTCAACGAGCAGTACTTC. This sequence joins TRBV14 and TRBJ2-7; maybe TRBD1 (5 bases). The CDR3 covers 15 residues. CDR1 and CDR2 from the germline V gene are SGHDN and FVKESK. V was trimmed by 0 bases and J by 5 bases, leaving 14 bases between them.

This clonotype was detected a few times. The rearrangement links TRBV4-1 to TRBJ2-3, with D perhaps matching TRBD1 or TRBD2 (7 bases each). The germline V gene encodes CDR1 MGHRA and CDR2 YSYEKL. Trimming took off 3 bases at V and 0 bases at J, with 19 bases between the two ends. The CDR3 has 18 residues. This CDR3 reads CASSHSQGGGTSTDTQYF. CDR3 coding DNA: TGCGCCAGCAGCCACTCCCAGGGGGGGGGGACCAGCACAGATACGCAGTATTTT.

The chain couples TRBV29-1 to TRBJ1-1; no reliable D call. From germline, CDR1 is SQVTM and CDR2 ANQGSEA. CDR3 length: 12 amino acids. The ends were cut back, 5 bases at V and 4 bases at J, with 11 bases in the middle. The CDR3 DNA reads TGCAGCGTTATAAGATTTGCCACTGAAGCTTTCTTT. Protein sequence: CSVIRFATEAFF.